These 13 T cell receptor beta chains were all obtained from the same sample, sequenced in a study of T cells in women clearing cervical HPV infection. The assay was immunoSEQ multiplex PCR, and TCRdb's table has in-frame clones only and misses some. This specimen shows about 39,000 clones; the ten leading clones hold around 6%. Specimen: blood buffy coat. Source of these receptors: a woman aged 18 to 75 with a cervical HPV16 infection that either progressed to CIN3+ or cleared (not recorded which).

Comments on this clone: Sequencing ends 3 residues short of the CDR3 end; the germline J gene provides the rest. V is TRBV6-4 and J is TRBJ2-5; D is unclear. The CDR3 sequence is 14 residues long. With 0 bases removed from V and 3 bases from J, the gap between germline ends came to 8 bases. Germline V gene data show CDR1 as MRHNA and CDR2 as SNTAGT. CDR3 DNA (partial): TGTGCCAGCAGTGACTCCCCCAGGAAAGAGACC. This codes for CASSDSPRKET. The whole CDR3 sequence is CASSDSPRKETQYF.

About this clone: The read gets to within 3 residues of the CDR3 end, and the germline J gene fills in the rest. This chain joins TRBV18 and TRBJ1-1, with a weak D call TRBD1 (5 bases). Germline assignment: CDR1 KGHSH and CDR2 LQKENI. The CDR3 runs to 18 residues. The CDR3 sequence: CASSQGMTTKSSYNEAFF. CDR3 DNA (partial): TGTGCCAGCTCCCAGGGCATGACGACAAAGAGCTCCTACAATGAG.

The CDR3 here is CSDGQGDGYTF. CDR3 DNA, as far as it was read: TGCAGCGACGGACAGGGGGATGGC. The rearrangement uses TRBV29-1 and TRBJ1-2, with TRBD1 matching 10 bases. The sequenced fragment ends 3 residues before the CDR3 boundary, so the rest is inferred from the germline J gene. The germline V gene encodes CDR1 SQVTM and CDR2 ANQGSEA. After removal of 7 bases from V and 6 bases from J, the junction contained 2 bases not matched to a gene. This CDR3 is built from 11 residues.

As concerns this clone: With the read ending 3 residues before the CDR3 end, the germline J gene is used to fill in that end. V is TRBV20-1 and J is TRBJ2-2; 9 bases are a match to TRBD1. Germline values: CDR1 DFQATT, CDR2 SNEGSKA (reference sequence). CDR3 size: 13 residues. CDR3 DNA, as far as it was read: TGCAGTGCCAGAACAGGGGGCCGAGGAAAG. Translation: CSARTGGRGK. The whole CDR3 sequence is CSARTGGRGKLFF.

A remark on this clone: The read comes to an end 3 residues before the CDR3 does, leaving the germline J gene to fill in the end. V usage is TRBV18 and J usage is TRBJ1-5, with D uncertain. The length of the CDR3 is 12 residues. V was shortened by 3 bases and J by 4 bases, with 4 bases between the two germline ends. CDR1 and CDR2 (germline): KGHSH, LQKENI. Here the CDR3 reads CASSPPNQPQHF. The sequenced CDR3 bases are TGTGCCAGCTCACCCCCAAATCAGCCC.

With regard to this clone: With the read ending 3 residues before the CDR3 end, the germline J gene is used to fill in that end. This rearrangement joins TRBV29-1 to TRBJ1-1; perhaps TRBD1 as D (5 bases). Per germline, CDR1 SQVTM and CDR2 ANQGSEA. V was cut by 4 bases and J by 0 bases, with 6 bases left in between. The CDR3 contains 12 residues. Incomplete CDR3 DNA: TGCAGCGTTGGACAGATGAACACTGAA. This codes for CSVGQMNTE. The whole CDR3 region reads CSVGQMNTEAFF.

The CDR3 protein is CASSQERLATGGEQFF. The CDR3 DNA, read in part, is TGTGCCAGCAGCCAAGAAAGGCTAGCTACAGGGGGTGAG. This chain joins TRBV4-2 and TRBJ2-1; 8 nucleotides match TRBD1. The missing CDR3 end, 3 residues past where the read stops, is filled in from the germline J gene. The CDR3 covers 16 residues. Germline values: CDR1 LGHNA, CDR2 YNFKEQ. V dropped 0 bases and J dropped 9; count of bases not matched to a gene: 10.

Of note for this clone: The read terminates 3 residues before the CDR3 end, so the remaining end is supplied by the germline J gene. V and J are TRBV29-1 and TRBJ2-7; D might be TRBD1 (5 bases). With 4 bases removed from V and 3 bases from J, the gap between germline ends came to 16 bases. Germline loops: CDR1 SQVTM, CDR2 ANQGSEA. The CDR3 has 14 amino acids. Incomplete CDR3 DNA: TGCAGCGTTGGGGGTAGTGGGGCCGGCTACGAG. This encodes CSVGGSGAGYE. The full CDR3 protein reads CSVGGSGAGYEQYF.

The CDR3 spells CASTNVGTVNGQYF. The CDR3 DNA, read in part, is TGTGCCAGCACCAATGTGGGGACAGTCAATGGT. V usage is TRBV5-6 and J usage is TRBJ2-4; 7 positions agree with TRBD1. The read is 3 residues too short to cover the CDR3 end, so that end is filled in from the germline J gene. The CDR3 contains 14 residues. Germline loops: CDR1 SGHDT, CDR2 YYEEEE.

To note about this clone: Coverage ceases 3 residues before the CDR3 finishes, and the germline J gene fills in the end. J is TRBJ2-5 and V is TRBV5-6, with a tentative D call TRBD2 (6 bases). V dropped 4 bases and J dropped 5 bases, with 18 bases sitting between them. Germline loops: CDR1 SGHDT, CDR2 YYEEEE. The CDR3 is 15 amino acids. This CDR3 reads CASSARDDRGETQYF. The CDR3 DNA, read in part, is TGTGCCAGCAGCGCCCGGGACGATCGGGGGGAGACC.

A remark on this clone: One end of the junction fails to match germline, which may point to a read error. Coverage ceases 3 residues before the CDR3 finishes, and the germline J gene fills in the end. The same CDR3 arises from other DNA sequences in this sample as well. The chain employs TRBV19 and TRBJ1-3; D is ambiguous. The germline V gene has CDR1 LNHDA and CDR2 SQIVND (reference sequence). The CDR3 runs to 15 residues. The covered CDR3 bases are TGTGCCAGTATCGACTATATGAATGCTGGAAACACT. This sequence encodes CASIDYMNAGNT. The entire CDR3 sequence reads CASIDYMNAGNTIYF.

Comments on this clone: The CDR3 end falls 3 residues outside the read, so it is completed with the germline J gene. Other DNA sequences in this sample translate to the same CDR3. The chain couples TRBV19 to TRBJ1-3, with D possibly TRBD1 on 5 matching bases. CDR3 length equals 13 residues. V lost 7 bases to trimming and J lost 1 base, with 8 bases between them. From germline, CDR1 is LNHDA and CDR2 SQIVND (reference sequence). Partial CDR3 DNA: TGTGCCAGTAAGACAGCTTCTGGAAACACC. Amino acid sequence: CASKTASGNT. The complete CDR3 sequence is CASKTASGNTIYF.

A remark on this clone: The CDR3 extends 3 residues past the end of the read, so its final part is completed from the germline J gene. The V and J genes are TRBV5-1 and TRBJ2-2; D possibly uses TRBD1 or TRBD2 (5 bases each). The germline gives CDR1 SGHRS, CDR2 YFSETQ. There are 17 residues in the CDR3. V gave up 0 bases and J gave up 1 base, with 13 bases separating them. CDR3 DNA, as far as it was read: TGCGCCAGCAGCTTGGGGCGAGGGGCCAAGAACACCGGGGAG. Amino acid sequence: CASSLGRGAKNTGE. The whole CDR3 sequence reads CASSLGRGAKNTGELFF.